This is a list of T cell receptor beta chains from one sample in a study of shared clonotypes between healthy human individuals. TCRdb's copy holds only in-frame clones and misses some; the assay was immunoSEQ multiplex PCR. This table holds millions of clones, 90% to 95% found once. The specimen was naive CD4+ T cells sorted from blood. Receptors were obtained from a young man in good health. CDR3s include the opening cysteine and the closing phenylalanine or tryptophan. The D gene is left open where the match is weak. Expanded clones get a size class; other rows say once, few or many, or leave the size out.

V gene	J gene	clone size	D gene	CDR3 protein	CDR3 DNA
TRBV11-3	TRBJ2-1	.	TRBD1	CASSSTGTGVNEQFF	TGTGCCAGCAGCTCGACCGGGACAGGTGTTAATGAGCAGTTCTTC
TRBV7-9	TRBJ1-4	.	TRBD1	CASSLRPGQSEKLFF	TGTGCCAGCAGCTTACGTCCGGGACAGAGTGAAAAACTGTTTTTT
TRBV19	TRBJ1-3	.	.	CASSIQRGLGNTIYF	TGTGCCAGTAGTATCCAGAGAGGGCTCGGAAACACCATATATTTT
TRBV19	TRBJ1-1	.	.	CASSTPANTEAFF	TGTGCCAGTAGTACCCCAGCAAACACTGAAGCTTTCTTT
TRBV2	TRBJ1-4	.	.	CASTFGGAPEKLFF	TGTGCCAGCACCTTTGGGGGGGCGCCGGAAAAACTGTTTTTT
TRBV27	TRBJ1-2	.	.	CASSLLPGVYGYTF	TGTGCCAGCAGTCTTCTACCAGGGGTCTATGGCTACACCTTC
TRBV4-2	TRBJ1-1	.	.	CASSQEHLRAEAFF	TGTGCCAGCAGCCAAGAACACCTTAGGGCTGAAGCTTTCTTT
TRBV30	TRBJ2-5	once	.	CAWGTSGYQETQYF	TGTGCCTGGGGAACCTCAGGGTACCAAGAGACCCAGTACTTC
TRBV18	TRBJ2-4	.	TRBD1	CASSPDRRGTKNIQYF	TGTGCCAGCTCACCGGACAGGCGAGGGACCAAAAACATTCAGTACTTC
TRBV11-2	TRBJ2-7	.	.	CASSLRLEQYF	TGTGCCAGCAGCTTAAGGTTAGAGCAGTACTTC
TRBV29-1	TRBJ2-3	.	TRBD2	CSVSLAAARTDTQYF	TGCAGCGTTTCCCTAGCGGCAGCCCGCACAGATACGCAGTATTTT
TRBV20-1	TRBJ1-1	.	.	CSALENTEAFF	TGCAGTGCTCTGGAGAACACTGAAGCTTTCTTT